The 30 T cell receptor beta chains given below trace back to one sample, sequenced in a study of neurological immune-mediated disorders. TCRdb reprocessed the 5' RACE reads with MiXCR, giving one entry per CDR3 protein. The sample has 50,000 to 75,000 distinct CDR3 sequences; about 13% are singletons. The sample taken for sequencing was PBMCs. Every receptor here comes from a woman aged 55-70 years with HTLV-1-associated myelopathy (HAM/TSP).

This clonotype was seen repeatedly, ten times or more. The gene calls are TRBV10-3 and TRBJ2-5; 7 bases are a match to TRBD1. Germline CDR1 ENHRY, CDR2 SYGVKD. Trimming cost V 8 bases and J 5 bases; bases outside gene matches: 2. This CDR3 region has 11 residues. CDR3 amino acids: CAIGTAETQYF. Here the CDR3 DNA reads TGTGCCATCGGGACAGCTGAGACCCAGTACTTC.

This clonotype occurred a few times. The rearrangement links TRBV4-1 to TRBJ2-4, with D possibly being TRBD2 (6 bases). CDR3 size: 22 residues. Trimming stripped 0 bases from V and 6 bases from J, with 33 bases between. The germline CDR1 and CDR2 sequences are MGHRA and YSYEKL. The CDR3 protein is CASSQERRFLLEGPTIRNIQYF. The CDR3 DNA follows: TGCGCCAGCAGCCAAGAGAGGCGATTTTTGTTGGAGGGACCGACGATTAGAAACATTCAGTACTTC.

This clonotype was counted ten times or more. The chain has TRBV20-1 and TRBJ1-1, with D perhaps TRBD1 (6 bases). This CDR3 contains 15 residues. The germline CDR1 and CDR2 sequences are DFQATT and SNEGSKA (reference sequence). Trimming took 6 bases from V and 2 from J, leaving 19 bases between them. The CDR3 DNA follows: TGCAGTGCGGACGACCGGGACACCCTAAACACTGAAGCTTTCTTT. Its protein is CSADDRDTLNTEAFF.

This clonotype appeared many times. The chain carries TRBV6-5 and TRBJ2-7; D is undetermined. The V gene lost 8 bases and the J gene lost 5 bases, with 16 bases spanning the gap. The CDR3 is made up of 13 amino acids. Per germline, CDR1 MNHEY and CDR2 SVGAGI. The CDR3 DNA is TGTGCCAGCTCCAATCCTGCCACCCACGAGCAGTACTTC. As protein: CASSNPATHEQYF.

There are many counts of this clonotype. This rearrangement joins TRBV7-9 to TRBJ2-1, with 12 bases matching TRBD2. The CDR3 runs 15 residues. Germline CDR1 reads SEHNR; CDR2 reads FQNEAQ (reference sequence). J was trimmed by 5 bases and V by 3 bases; bases with no gene match: 2. The CDR3 is CASSFRTSGNNEQFF. The CDR3 bases are TGTGCCAGCAGCTTTCGGACTAGCGGGAACAATGAGCAGTTCTTC. The full variable domain, completed using reference TRBV7-9 and TRBJ2-1, is DTGVSQNPRHKITKRGQNVTFRCDPISEHNRLYWYRQTLGQGPEFLTYFQNEAQLEKSRLLSDRFSAERPKGSFSTLEIQRTEQGDSAMYLCASSFRTSGNNEQFFGPGTRLTVL.

This clonotype was detected many times. This chain joins TRBV20-1 and TRBJ2-3; no firm D call. The V end lost 0 bases, the J end lost 1 base, and 8 bases lay between the germline ends. CDR3 size: 14 residues. Germline CDR1 DFQATT, CDR2 SNEGSKA (reference sequence). CDR3: CSARDRARTDTQYF. DNA for the CDR3: TGCAGTGCTAGAGATCGGGCTCGCACAGATACGCAGTATTTT.

This clonotype was detected ten times or more. The V gene is TRBV5-1, the J gene TRBJ2-3; D not certain. Germline V gene data show CDR1 as SGHRS and CDR2 as YFSETQ. Trimming removed 0 bases from V and 5 bases from J, with 7 bases in between. The CDR3 covers 13 residues. CDR3 DNA: TGCGCCAGCAGCTTGGGGCAAATAGATACGCAGTATTTT. Protein product: CASSLGQIDTQYF.

This clonotype was seen many times. The J gene is TRBJ2-7, the V gene TRBV5-1; 14 bases are shared with TRBD2. The CDR3 is 15 residues long. In germline, CDR1 is SGHRS, CDR2 YFSETQ. V shed 4 bases, J shed 7 bases, and the junction held 7 bases outside the gene matches. CDR3 nucleotides: TGCGCCAGCAGCCCGGGGACTAGCGGGAGAGGAGAGCAGTACTTC. Translation: CASSPGTSGRGEQYF.

This clonotype was counted at least ten times. This chain uses TRBV5-6 with TRBJ2-1; TRBD2 agrees at 10 bases. The CDR3 runs to 15 residues. Unmatched junction bases numbered 8, after V lost 4 bases and J lost 7 bases. Germline-derived CDR1 and CDR2 are SGHDT and YYEEEE. The CDR3 here is CASSPALAGYNEQFF. The CDR3 DNA follows: TGTGCCAGCAGCCCGGCACTAGCGGGATATAATGAGCAGTTCTTC. Full variable domain (rest looked up from reference TRBV5-6 and TRBJ2-1): DAGVTQSPTHLIKTRGQQVTLRCSPKSGHDTVSWYQQALGQGPQFIFQYYEEEERQRGNFPDRFSGHQFPNYSSELNVNALLLGDSALYLCASSPALAGYNEQFFGPGTRLTVL.

The table lists this clonotype with many counts. The V gene is TRBV7-9, the J gene TRBJ2-1, with D possibly matching TRBD1 (5 bases). Germline CDR1 is SEHNR and CDR2 is FQNEAQ (reference sequence). V shed 4 bases and J shed 10 bases, with 11 bases lying between them. CDR3 length: 12 residues. CDR3 loop: CASSSDKPEQFF. Here the CDR3 DNA reads TGTGCCAGCAGCTCGGACAAGCCGGAGCAGTTCTTC.

This clonotype was detected many times. The chain employs TRBV6-6 and TRBJ2-5, with 13 nucleotides matching TRBD2. The CDR3 is made up of 14 amino acids. V lost 5 bases and J lost 5; bases outside the gene matches: 2. Germline-derived CDR1 and CDR2 are MNHNY and SVGAGI (reference sequence). The CDR3 DNA sequence: TGTGCCAGCAGTCCGGGACTAGCGGGGGAGACCCAGTACTTC. Translating it yields CASSPGLAGETQYF.

This clonotype was seen ten or more times. The chain uses TRBV6-6 and TRBJ2-5; the D is unclear. The CDR3 is made up of 12 amino acids. The V end lost 0 bases, the J end lost 3 bases, and 2 bases lay between the germline ends. The germline V gene encodes CDR1 MNHNY and CDR2 SVGAGI (reference sequence). CDR3 loop: CASSYSKETQYF. The CDR3 nucleotides are TGTGCCAGCAGTTACTCGAAAGAGACCCAGTACTTC.

Only one count was recorded for this clonotype. One junction end does not reproduce the germline sequence, and a read error may be involved. The J gene is TRBJ1-1, the V gene TRBV12-3 or TRBV12-4; the D gene is possibly TRBD1 (6 bases). This CDR3 has 16 residues. The CDR3 protein is CASSLYSRVRDTEAIF. In DNA, the CDR3 is TGTGCCAGCAGTTTATATTCGAGGGTCAGGGACACTGAAGCTATCTTT.

V is TRBV3-1 and J is TRBJ2-1; possible D gene TRBD1, 7 bases. Trimming left V 4 bases short and J 7 bases short, with 11 bases between. CDR1 is LGHDT and CDR2 is YNNKEL in the germline V gene (reference sequence). The CDR3 runs to 13 residues. CDR3 protein: CASSPTGRNEQFF. CDR3 nucleotides: TGTGCCAGCAGCCCGACAGGGAGGAATGAGCAGTTCTTC.

At least ten counts were recorded for this clonotype. The CDR3 sequence: CASSEDSVYEQYF. As DNA, the CDR3 is TGCGCCAGCAGCGAGGATAGTGTCTACGAGCAGTACTTC. The rearrangement uses TRBV5-1 and TRBJ2-7, with D unclear. Germline V gives CDR1 SGHRS, CDR2 YFSETQ. CDR3 length: 13 amino acids. V shed 4 bases and J shed 3 bases, with 11 bases lying between them.

This clonotype was detected ten times or more. The V gene is TRBV28, the J gene TRBJ2-7; 10 bases fit TRBD1. The V segment lost 2 bases and the J segment 4 bases; nucleotides outside the gene matches: 8. The CDR3 runs 16 residues. In germline, CDR1 is MDHEN, CDR2 SYDVKM. This CDR3 is CASSLLPGQGYYEQYF. CDR3 nucleotide sequence: TGTGCCAGCAGTTTACTCCCGGGACAGGGGTATTACGAGCAGTACTTC.

The sample holds many counts of this clonotype. This rearrangement joins TRBV20-1 to TRBJ2-5; D might be TRBD1 or TRBD2, each matching 6 bases. Germline V lookup: CDR1 DFQATT, CDR2 SNEGSKA (reference sequence). The germline V and J ends were trimmed by 4 bases and 5 bases, with 14 bases remaining between them. The CDR3 spans 13 residues. The DNA for the CDR3 is TGCAGTGCTAATTTCCGGGGGCAGGAGACCCAGTACTTC. It is translated as CSANFRGQETQYF.

This clonotype was recorded at least ten times. The chain recombines TRBV6-5 with TRBJ2-7; D gene unclear. V was cut by 0 bases and J by 0 bases, with 9 bases left in between. The CDR3 runs 15 residues. Germline-derived CDR1 and CDR2 are MNHEY and SVGAGI. This CDR3 reads CASSYSTVSSYEQYF. The CDR3, as DNA: TGTGCCAGCAGTTACTCGACGGTTAGCTCCTACGAGCAGTACTTC.

The V gene is TRBV11-3, the J gene TRBJ2-2; 7 bases match TRBD1. From germline, CDR1 is SGHNT and CDR2 YENEEA. The CDR3 has 15 amino acids. CDR3 sequence: CDGSFRQGVTGELFF. The CDR3 DNA reads as TGTGACGGCAGCTTTCGGCAGGGGGTAACCGGGGAGCTGTTTTTT.

This clonotype was seen many times. The chain joins TRBV5-1 to TRBJ1-2; 7 bases map to TRBD1. CDR1 is SGHRS and CDR2 is YFSETQ in the germline V gene. V dropped 4 bases and J dropped 8; count of bases not matched to a gene: 11. This CDR3 is built from 14 residues. As DNA, the CDR3 is TGCGCCAGCAGCATAGGGTCGACAGGGTCCGGCTACACCTTC. It translates to CASSIGSTGSGYTF. The complete variable domain, with remaining parts taken from reference TRBV5-1 and TRBJ1-2, reads KAGVTQTPRYLIKTRGQQVTLSCSPISGHRSVSWYQQTPGQGLQFLFEYFSETQRNKGNFPGRFSGRQFSNSRSEMNVSTLELGDSALYLCASSIGSTGSGYTFGSGTRLTVV.

This clonotype was observed at least ten times. This chain connects TRBV11-1 to TRBJ2-5; 9 bases align to TRBD2. The CDR3 has 16 residues. V was clipped by 4 bases and J by 0 bases; unmatched bases: 6. In germline, CDR1 is SGHAT, CDR2 FQDESV (reference sequence). The CDR3 spells CASSSGLAYYQETQYF. The CDR3 coding sequence is TGTGCCAGCAGCTCCGGACTAGCGTATTACCAAGAGACCCAGTACTTC.

This clonotype was detected ten times or more. This chain links TRBV3-1 with TRBJ2-1, with D perhaps being TRBD1 or TRBD2 (5 bases each). From germline, CDR1 is LGHDT and CDR2 YNNKEL (reference sequence). The ends were cut back, 1 base at V and 6 bases at J, with 19 bases in the middle. This CDR3 is 17 amino acids long. The DNA of the CDR3 is TGTGCCAGCAGCCAAGCAGTTGGGATTTTGAGGGGCAATGAGCAGTTCTTC. Amino acid sequence: CASSQAVGILRGNEQFF.

This clonotype appeared many times. The rearrangement joins TRBV6-5 to TRBJ1-6, with D unresolved. From germline, CDR1 is MNHEY and CDR2 SVGAGI. The length of the CDR3 is 16 residues. Trimming shortened V by 7 bases and J by 9 bases, and 22 bases separated the two germline ends. CDR3 nucleotide sequence: TGTGCCAGCACCCGCCGACCTTTCCAAAGCAGTTCACCCCTCCACTTT. Residues: CASTRRPFQSSSPLHF.

This clonotype came up many times. V and J are TRBV3-1 and TRBJ2-1; 13 nucleotides line up with TRBD2. This CDR3 is built from 16 residues. Losses at the gene ends were 2 bases for V and 5 bases for J; bases not matched to a gene: 3. Germline CDR1 is LGHDT and CDR2 is YNNKEL (reference sequence). This CDR3 is CASSQWTSGRDNEQFF. The CDR3 nucleotides read TGTGCCAGCAGCCAATGGACTAGCGGGAGAGACAATGAGCAGTTCTTC.

This clonotype was seen at least ten times. This chain links TRBV29-1 with TRBJ2-1; TRBD1 aligns across 9 bases. V was clipped by 2 bases and J by 2 bases; unmatched bases: 1. Germline CDR1 and CDR2: SQVTM and ANQGSEA. The CDR3 is made up of 14 amino acids. CDR3 amino acids: CSVERTGAYNEQFF. CDR3 coding DNA: TGCAGCGTTGAAAGGACAGGGGCCTACAATGAGCAGTTCTTC.

This clonotype has a count of ten or more. The chain has TRBV12-3 or TRBV12-4 and TRBJ2-7; 8 bases are shared with TRBD2. V lost 3 bases and J lost 2; bases outside the gene matches: 3. The CDR3 sequence is 14 residues long. DNA for the CDR3: TGTGCCAGCAGTTTGTACGGGGGGGCCTACGAGCAGTACTTC. Its translation is CASSLYGGAYEQYF.

This clonotype was seen ten or more times. V is TRBV6-5 and J is TRBJ2-1; 9 positions match TRBD1. V trimming: 6 bases; J trimming: 8 bases; junction bases outside the gene matches: 11. The CDR3 contains 15 residues. Germline CDR1 MNHEY, CDR2 SVGAGI. The CDR3 loop reads CASSHTGQGKYEQFF. For the CDR3, the DNA is TGTGCCAGCAGCCACACGGGACAGGGAAAGTATGAGCAGTTCTTC.

This clonotype was observed at least ten times. The rearrangement joins TRBV7-3 to TRBJ2-2, with D uncertain. Trimming removed 1 base at V and 1 base at J, with 7 bases between. The CDR3 runs to 15 residues. Germline loops: CDR1 SGHTA, CDR2 FQGTGA. The CDR3 sequence is CASSLRGLNTGELFF. In DNA form, the CDR3 reads TGTGCCAGCAGCTTAAGAGGATTGAACACCGGGGAGCTGTTTTTT.

Points on this clonotype: A much larger clone lies a single base off, so this may be a read error. The DNA of the CDR3 is TGCAGTGCTGCAGCTGTGTGGGGGGTTGACGATGAGCAGTTCTTC. It translates to CSAAAVWGVDDEQFF. The rearrangement links TRBV20-1 to TRBJ2-1; the D gene is possibly TRBD2 (6 bases). CDR1 is DFQATT and CDR2 is SNEGSKA in the germline V gene (reference sequence). The CDR3 has 15 amino acids. V was cut by 5 bases and J by 8 bases, with 22 bases left in between.

This clonotype occurred many times. This rearrangement joins TRBV20-1 to TRBJ1-6; TRBD1 might be the D (6 bases). The CDR3 runs to 14 residues. In germline, CDR1 is DFQATT, CDR2 SNEGSKA (reference sequence). With 2 bases removed from V and 7 bases from J, the gap between germline ends came to 12 bases. CDR3 sequence (DNA): TGCAGTGCTAGACAGGGGAGAGGGAATTCACCCCTCCACTTT. This codes for CSARQGRGNSPLHF.